This paragraph covers one T cell receptor beta chain sequence. Germline assignment: CDR1 LGHDT and CDR2 YNNKEL (reference sequence). This CDR3 spans 15 amino acids. Between the trimmed V and J ends, which lost 5 bases and 4 bases, there was a span of 18 bases. This sample is part of a study of control samples from healthy donors and cancer patients. Libraries were prepared by immunoSEQ multiplex PCR; TCRdb keeps only in-frame clonotypes and omits some of them. The sample carries about 94,000 clones, less than 95% recorded once. The sequence derives from a woman between 18 and 29 years old in good health. The V and J genes are TRBV3-1 (or the pseudogene TRBV3-2) and TRBJ2-7, with D perhaps assigned TRBD1 or TRBD2 (5 bases each). The specimen sequenced was blood. CDR3 DNA sequence: TGTGCCAGCAGCATTAGGGACGGCGTGCTATACGAGCAGTACTTC. Amino acid sequence: CASSIRDGVLYEQYF.